This T cell receptor (beta chain) was sequenced in a study of metastatic and nonmetastatic thyroid tumors. About the research overall: The authors compared repertoires across blood and tumor or nodule tissue from malignant and benign thyroid patients.

Before thyroid surgery, none of the patients had received any treatment. Using MiXCR, TCRdb re-called clones from the PCR reads. The sample gives tens of thousands of clones, around 14% of which show up once; 15% to 17% is in the top ten. Broader study findings: In blood and tumor, TCR beta diversity was reportedly significantly higher in malignant thyroid tumors than in benign nodules.

This CDR3 region has 13 residues. Germline loops: CDR1 SEHNR, CDR2 FQNEAQ (reference sequence). V was cut by 1 base and J by 5 bases, with 6 bases left in between. This clone has a handful of counts. Its antigen is not known. What was sequenced was blood. This chain links TRBV7-9 with TRBJ2-1; no clear D gene. The sequence derives from a male donor with papillary thyroid cancer or a benign thyroid nodule (not recorded which). Some clones in this sample may be carry-over from other donors' samples. CDR3 amino acids: CASSLGGHNEQFF. Here the CDR3 DNA reads TGTGCCAGCAGCTTAGGTGGCCACAATGAGCAGTTCTTC.